The rows below give T cell receptor beta chains drawn from one sample of a study of shared clonotypes between healthy human individuals. The method was immunoSEQ multiplex PCR; TCRdb's version includes in-frame clones alone and lacks a portion of them. The sample includes roughly 2,300,000 clones, 85% to 95% seen only once; the top ten take 0.37%. Sequenced material: naive CD4+ T cells from PBMCs. These receptors all stem from a man between 18 and 29 years old in good health. Some clones in this sample may be carry-over from other donors' samples. Each CDR3 is given with its conserved first and last residue. A D gene is named only where the DNA matches it firmly. Rows may omit the clone size; those that give it use once, few, many or a size class.

TRBV7-3	-	-	TRBJ2-1	TGTGCCAGCAGTTTTTCAACAACGGGACCCTACAATGAGCAGTTCTTC	CASSFSTTGPYNEQFF
TRBV5-6	TRBD2	-	TRBJ2-7	TGTGCCAGCAGCATACTTGGGGCGGGAGGCGAGCAGTACTTC	CASSILGAGGEQYF
TRBV28	-	-	TRBJ1-5	TGTGCCAGCAGTTTCGGCGGAGGGGGCAATCAGCCCCAGCATTTT	CASSFGGGGNQPQHF
TRBV5-4	TRBD2	-	TRBJ2-1	TGTGCCAGCAGCTTGGGGCGGGAGGTCTCCTACAATGAGCAGTTCTTC	CASSLGREVSYNEQFF
TRBV25-1	TRBD1	once	TRBJ2-7	TGTGCCAGCAGTGAATCAGGGACAGGGGGCCACTACGAGCAGTACTTC	CASSESGTGGHYEQYF
TRBV11-2	-	-	TRBJ2-7	TGTGCCAGCAGCTTAAACACCCCCTACGAGCAGTACTTC	CASSLNTPYEQYF
TRBV9	-	-	TRBJ2-5	TGTGCCAGCATCCCCCTGGGGGCGGGAGTCCTTAAAGAGACCCAGTACTTC	CASIPLGAGVLKETQYF
TRBV7-2	TRBD2	-	TRBJ2-1	TGTGCCAGCAGCCTAGCGGGAACTAACAATGAGCAGTTCTTC	CASSLAGTNNEQFF
TRBV4-2	TRBD1	-	TRBJ1-1	TGTGCCAGCAAGGGACAGGAGAACACTGAAGCTTTCTTT	CASKGQENTEAFF
TRBV9	-	-	TRBJ2-2	TGTGCCAGCAGCGTAGAGTCCACCACCGGGGAGCTGTTTTTT	CASSVESTTGELFF
TRBV5-1	TRBD1	-	TRBJ2-5	TGCGCCAGCAGCTTAGAGCCGACAGGGGGGACGGAGACCCAGTACTTC	CASSLEPTGGTETQYF
TRBV29-1	TRBD1	-	TRBJ2-5	TGCAGCGTTTACGGGACAGACCAAGAGACCCAGTACTTC	CSVYGTDQETQYF
TRBV6-5	-	-	TRBJ2-1	TGTGCCAGCAGTTACCCTCGGGGGTTCAATGAGCAGTTCTTC	CASSYPRGFNEQFF
TRBV9	-	-	TRBJ2-5	TGTTTTAAGACCGACACTCCTCAAGAGACCCAGTACTTC	CFKTDTPQETQYF
TRBV7-9	-	-	TRBJ2-1	TGTGCCAGCAGCTTGCTAGCGATGAATGAGCAGTTCTTC	CASSLLAMNEQFF